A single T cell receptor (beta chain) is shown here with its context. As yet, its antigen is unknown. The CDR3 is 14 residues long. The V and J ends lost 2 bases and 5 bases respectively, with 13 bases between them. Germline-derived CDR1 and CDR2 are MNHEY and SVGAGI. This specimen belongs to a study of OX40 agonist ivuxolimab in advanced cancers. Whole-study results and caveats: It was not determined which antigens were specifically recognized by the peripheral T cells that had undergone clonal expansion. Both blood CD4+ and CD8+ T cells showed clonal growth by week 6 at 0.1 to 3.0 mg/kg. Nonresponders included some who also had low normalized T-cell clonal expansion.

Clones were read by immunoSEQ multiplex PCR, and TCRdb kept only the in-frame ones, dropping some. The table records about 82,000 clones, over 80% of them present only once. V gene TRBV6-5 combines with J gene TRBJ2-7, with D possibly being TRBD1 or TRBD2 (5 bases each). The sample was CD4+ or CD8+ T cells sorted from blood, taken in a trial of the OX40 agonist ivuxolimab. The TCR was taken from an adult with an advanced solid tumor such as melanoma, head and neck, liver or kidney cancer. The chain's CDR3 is CASSYGPGSHEQYF. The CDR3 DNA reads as TGTGCCAGCAGTTACGGTCCAGGGAGCCACGAGCAGTACTTC.